The clone carrying this T cell receptor beta chain was counted only a few times. The investigators reverse transcribed all of the isolated RNA, so they sequenced expressed TCRB transcripts. The repertoire was sequenced with immunoSEQ multiplex PCR; TCRdb's copy has only in-frame clones and lacks some. The sample shows about 360,000 clones, around 13% of them seen only once. This sample was included in a study of beta chain features in type 1 diabetes. Sequenced: naive CD4+ T cells from blood. The sequence derives from a man younger than 35 in good health.

For the CDR3, the DNA is TGTGCCAGCAGCCCCCTCGGCTCTAGTGCCTACGAGCAGTACTTC. Its translation is CASSPLGSSAYEQYF. The V gene is TRBV5-4, the J gene TRBJ2-7; D not resolved. Trimming pared 4 bases from V and 2 bases from J, leaving 16 bases between. Germline V lookup: CDR1 SGHNT, CDR2 YYREEE (reference sequence). The CDR3 totals 15 residues.